The 20 T cell receptor beta chains listed next were all sequenced from one sample in a study of blood T cell repertoires in COVID-19. TCRdb's copy holds only in-frame clones and misses some; the assay was immunoSEQ multiplex PCR. The data contain some 220,000 clones, about 81% of them singletons. Sample: peripheral blood. The receptors were gathered from a woman aged 70-85 years with COVID-19, enrolled during active disease.

The rearrangement links TRBV19 to TRBJ2-5; 9 bases match TRBD2. The trim removed 7 bases at V and 2 bases at J, leaving 8 bases unmatched. CDR1 and CDR2 (germline): LNHDA, SQIVND (reference sequence). The length of the CDR3 is 15 residues. This CDR3 reads CASTGRGGGQETQYF. For the CDR3, the DNA is TGTGCCAGTACGGGGCGGGGGGGAGGGCAAGAGACCCAGTACTTC.

The chain uses TRBV18 and TRBJ1-1; TRBD1 agrees at 8 bases. The V and J ends lost 4 bases and 12 bases, in that order; junction bases with no gene match: 13. The CDR3 length is 14 residues. Looked up from germline, CDR1 is KGHSH and CDR2 is LQKENI. For the CDR3, the DNA is TGTGCCAGCTCACTCCAGGGGGCGCACAGCGGGACTTTCTTT. Amino acid sequence: CASSLQGAHSGTFF.

This chain connects TRBV27 to TRBJ1-2, with a possible D match to TRBD1 (5 bases). CDR1 MNHEY and CDR2 SMNVEV come from the germline V gene (reference sequence). The ends were cut back, 6 bases at V and 4 bases at J, with 15 bases in the middle. The CDR3 runs to 14 residues. The CDR3 DNA is TGTGCCAGCAGAATGGCCGGGGGTATCTATGGCTACACCTTC. It codes for CASRMAGGIYGYTF.

The J gene is TRBJ2-1, the V gene TRBV6-2 or TRBV6-3; D is unresolved. In germline, CDR1 is MNHEY, CDR2 SVGEGT. The CDR3 is made up of 15 amino acids. V was shortened by 0 bases and J by 6 bases, with 12 bases between the two germline ends. The chain's CDR3 is CASSYSSKRSNEQFF. CDR3 coding DNA: TGTGCCAGCAGTTACTCGAGTAAGAGGAGCAATGAGCAGTTCTTC.

The chain uses TRBV9 and TRBJ2-6, with 12 positions matching TRBD2. The CDR3 is 19 residues long. The germline CDR1 and CDR2 sequences are SGDLS and YYNGEE. V shed 4 bases, J shed 0 bases, and the junction held 8 bases outside the gene matches. CDR3 loop: CASSPSLTSGSSGANVLTF. The DNA of the CDR3 is TGTGCCAGCAGCCCCTCCTTGACTAGCGGGAGCTCTGGGGCCAACGTCCTGACTTTC. The full variable domain, rest sourced from reference TRBV9 and TRBJ2-6, is DSGVTQTPKHLITATGQRVTLRCSPRSGDLSVYWYQQSLDQGLQFLIQYYNGEERAKGNILERFSAQQFPDLHSELNLSSLELGDSALYFCASSPSLTSGSSGANVLTFGAGSRLTVL.

A single count supports this clone. J is TRBJ2-7 and V is TRBV6-5; 9 bases are shared with TRBD1. V lost 6 bases and J lost 4; bases outside the gene matches: 7. Germline CDR1 MNHEY, CDR2 SVGAGI. The CDR3 runs to 14 residues. The CDR3 region has the DNA TGTGCCAGCAGACCGGGACAGGGAGCTTACGAGCAGTACTTC. Its protein is CASRPGQGAYEQYF.

The chain employs TRBV28 and TRBJ2-6; tentative D call: TRBD1 (5 bases). The germline CDR1 and CDR2 sequences are MDHEN and SYDVKM. This CDR3 spans 15 amino acids. Deletions cut 5 bases from V and 4 bases from J, with 12 bases between. In DNA form, the CDR3 reads TGTGCCAGCAGTACCAGGGTCTCCGGGGCCAACGTCCTGACTTTC. Its translation is CASSTRVSGANVLTF.

Here the CDR3 DNA reads TGTGCCAGCAGCTTAGCGCGGACAGGGACTGGAAACACCATATATTTT. This sequence encodes CASSLARTGTGNTIYF. This chain joins TRBV7-2 and TRBJ1-3; 8 positions match TRBD1. The V segment lost 0 bases and the J segment 2 bases; nucleotides outside the gene matches: 3. Germline V lookup: CDR1 SGHTA, CDR2 FQGNSA. The CDR3 is made up of 16 amino acids.

This clone is a singleton in its sample. This rearrangement joins TRBV7-2 to TRBJ2-1; D perhaps matches TRBD1 (6 bases). CDR3 size: 14 residues. CDR1 SGHTA and CDR2 FQGNSA come from the germline V gene. V dropped 2 bases and J dropped 8 bases, with 13 bases sitting between them. The CDR3 protein is CASSLNRAVDEQFF. In DNA form, the CDR3 reads TGTGCCAGCAGCTTAAACAGGGCCGTCGATGAGCAGTTCTTC.

The genes are TRBV27 and TRBJ1-6; D is perhaps TRBD1 (6 bases). V gave up 4 bases and J gave up 9 bases, with 16 bases separating them. CDR1 is MNHEY, CDR2 SMNVEV, per germline (reference sequence). The CDR3 has 15 residues. The CDR3 DNA reads TGTGCCAGCAGTTCTCGGGGGGGGGCGAGTTCACCCCTCCACTTT. Amino acids: CASSSRGGASSPLHF.

This chain connects TRBV5-1 to TRBJ2-2; D is uncertain. The CDR3 loop spans 13 amino acids. Per germline, CDR1 SGHRS and CDR2 YFSETQ. V dropped 0 bases and J dropped 3 bases, with 3 bases sitting between them. CDR3 DNA: TGCGCCAGCAGCTTGGTAGACACCGGGGAGCTGTTTTTT. It codes for CASSLVDTGELFF.

The chain combines TRBV20-1 with TRBJ2-7, with a possible D match to TRBD2 (6 bases). The CDR3 has 11 residues. Trimming cost V 6 bases and J 6 bases, with 12 bases left between them. CDR1 DFQATT and CDR2 SNEGSKA come from the germline V gene (reference sequence). CDR3 sequence reads: CSARLVGEQYF. The CDR3 DNA follows: TGCAGTGCCAGACTAGTTGGCGAGCAGTACTTC.

This chain links TRBV6-1 with TRBJ2-1; D gene uncertain. CDR1 is MNHNS, CDR2 SASEGT, per germline. V was trimmed by 3 bases and J by 0 bases, leaving 12 bases between them. This CDR3 has 16 amino acids. The CDR3, as DNA: TGTGCCAGCAGTGACAGCCTGACTGGCTCCTACAATGAGCAGTTCTTC. It is translated as CASSDSLTGSYNEQFF.

The chain has TRBV5-4 and TRBJ1-1; D gene uncertain. The CDR3 runs to 14 residues. Trimming took off 0 bases at V and 1 base at J, with 7 bases between the two ends. Per germline, CDR1 SGHNT and CDR2 YYREEE (reference sequence). The CDR3 here is CASSLESGNTEAFF. CDR3 in DNA: TGTGCCAGCAGCTTGGAGTCCGGGAACACTGAAGCTTTCTTT.

V usage is TRBV6-2 or TRBV6-3 and J usage is TRBJ2-5; TRBD1 might be the D (5 bases). CDR1 is MNHEY and CDR2 is SVGEGT in the germline V gene. The V and J ends lost 4 bases and 2 bases respectively, with 17 bases between them. The CDR3 contains 16 residues. This CDR3 reads CASSWGGLLLQETQYF. In nucleotides, the CDR3 is TGTGCCAGCAGTTGGGGCGGCCTTCTTTTACAAGAGACCCAGTACTTC.

The chain combines TRBV7-2 with TRBJ1-5, with TRBD1 as a possible D gene (6 bases). The ends were cut back, 5 bases at V and 6 bases at J, with 11 bases in the middle. The CDR3 has 13 amino acids. Germline CDR1 SGHTA, CDR2 FQGNSA. CDR3 nucleotides: TGTGCCAGCAGCCCACAGGGTGGTCAGCCCCAGCATTTT. Protein product: CASSPQGGQPQHF.

In its sample, this clone was seen once. The chain recombines TRBV2 with TRBJ1-4, with TRBD1 matching over 9 bases. V shed 6 bases, J shed 6 bases, and the junction held 8 bases outside the gene matches. Germline V gene data show CDR1 as SNHLY and CDR2 as FYNNEI. This CDR3 comprises 15 residues. In nucleotides, the CDR3 is TGTGCCAGCAGGGAGTACAGGGGGCAGTATGAAAAACTGTTTTTT. Its translation: CASREYRGQYEKLFF.

This chain joins TRBV9 and TRBJ2-1; 10 bases line up with TRBD1. V was pared by 4 bases and J by 4 bases, with 8 bases of the junction left unmatched. In germline, CDR1 is SGDLS, CDR2 YYNGEE. The CDR3 length is 16 residues. The CDR3 DNA reads as TGTGCCAGCAGCACCTGGACAGGGGGGGTATACAATGAGCAGTTCTTC. Its translation: CASSTWTGGVYNEQFF.

The chain links TRBV7-2 to TRBJ2-5; 7 positions match TRBD1. Germline V gene data show CDR1 as SGHTA and CDR2 as FQGNSA. This CDR3 is 16 amino acids long. Losses at the gene ends were 3 bases for V and 5 bases for J; bases not matched to a gene: 12. The CDR3 loop is CASSLGIQGPPETQYF. The CDR3 DNA sequence: TGTGCCAGCAGCTTGGGAATACAGGGGCCCCCGGAGACCCAGTACTTC.

V usage is TRBV3-1 (or the pseudogene TRBV3-2) and J usage is TRBJ2-7, with a weak D call TRBD2 (6 bases). Trimming left V 8 bases short and J 2 bases short, with 19 bases between. The CDR3 spans 15 residues. From germline, CDR1 is LGHDT and CDR2 YNNKEL (reference sequence). The CDR3 nucleotides are TGTGCCAGCTCGGAGGGGCCTCAACCTACCTACGAGCAGTACTTC. It is translated as CASSEGPQPTYEQYF.